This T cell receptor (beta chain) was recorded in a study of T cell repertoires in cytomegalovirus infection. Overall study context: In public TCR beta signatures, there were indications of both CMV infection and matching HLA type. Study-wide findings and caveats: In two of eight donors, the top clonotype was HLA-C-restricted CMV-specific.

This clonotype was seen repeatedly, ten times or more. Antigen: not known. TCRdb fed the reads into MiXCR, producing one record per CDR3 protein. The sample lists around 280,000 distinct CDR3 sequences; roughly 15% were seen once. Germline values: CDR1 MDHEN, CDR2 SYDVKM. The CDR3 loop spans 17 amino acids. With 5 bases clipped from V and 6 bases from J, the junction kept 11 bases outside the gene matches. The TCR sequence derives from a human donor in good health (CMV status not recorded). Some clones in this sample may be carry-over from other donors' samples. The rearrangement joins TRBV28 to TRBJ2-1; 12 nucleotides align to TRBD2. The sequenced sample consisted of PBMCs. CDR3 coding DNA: TGTGCCAGCAGTCCAACCCAACCTAGCGGGAGGGCCAATGAGCAGTTCTTC. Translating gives CASSPTQPSGRANEQFF. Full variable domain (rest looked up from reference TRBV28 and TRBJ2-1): DVKVTQSSRYLVKRTGEKVFLECVQDMDHENMFWYRQDPGLGLRLIYFSYDVKMKEKGDIPEGYSVSREKKERFSLILESASTNQTSMYLCASSPTQPSGRANEQFFGPGTRLTVL.